The subject of this entry is one TCR beta chain. This sample is part of a study of blood T cell repertoires in COVID-19. Original processing methods: Cell counts per sample came from amplifying reference gene primers. The assay was immunoSEQ multiplex PCR, and TCRdb's table has in-frame clones only and misses some. D and trimming come from the DNA, and the V and J calls and clone size come from that table. The sample carries 30,000 to 35,000 clones, around 73% recorded once. CDR1 is SGHDT and CDR2 is YYEEEE in the germline V gene. Trimming cost V 0 bases and J 1 base; bases outside gene matches: 5. This CDR3 has 16 amino acids.

The sample taken for sequencing was peripheral blood. The source is a woman in her fifties or sixties with acute or convalescent COVID-19. The V gene is TRBV5-6, the J gene TRBJ1-1; 8 nucleotides agree with TRBD1. The CDR3 loop reads CASSLGLTGANTEAFF. CDR3 nucleotide sequence: TGTGCCAGCAGCTTGGGACTGACAGGGGCGAACACTGAAGCTTTCTTT. The full variable domain, its missing parts supplied by reference TRBV5-6 and TRBJ1-1, is DAGVTQSPTHLIKTRGQQVTLRCSPKSGHDTVSWYQQALGQGPQFIFQYYEEEERQRGNFPDRFSGHQFPNYSSELNVNALLLGDSALYLCASSLGLTGANTEAFFGQGTRLTVV.